In its sample, the clone carrying this TCR beta chain was seen once. The record originates from a study of T cell changes during pregnancy in multiple sclerosis. This table comes from immunoSEQ multiplex PCR, and its TCRdb copy is limited to in-frame clones, with some not included. The table lists 45,000 to 60,000 clones, approximately 92% of them singletons. V lost 4 bases and J lost 0; bases outside the gene matches: 8. Germline V gene lookup returns CDR1 MDHEN and CDR2 SYDVKM. The CDR3 runs to 16 residues. The specimen was CD4+ T cells from peripheral blood mononuclear cells, collected in the third trimester of pregnancy. This chain joins TRBV28 and TRBJ1-1, with 7 bases aligning to TRBD1. This TCR came from a female donor with multiple sclerosis, enrolled in a pregnancy study. CDR3 residues: CASSSAGQTMNTEAFF. In nucleotides, the CDR3 is TGTGCCAGCAGTTCGGCGGGACAGACAATGAACACTGAAGCTTTCTTT.